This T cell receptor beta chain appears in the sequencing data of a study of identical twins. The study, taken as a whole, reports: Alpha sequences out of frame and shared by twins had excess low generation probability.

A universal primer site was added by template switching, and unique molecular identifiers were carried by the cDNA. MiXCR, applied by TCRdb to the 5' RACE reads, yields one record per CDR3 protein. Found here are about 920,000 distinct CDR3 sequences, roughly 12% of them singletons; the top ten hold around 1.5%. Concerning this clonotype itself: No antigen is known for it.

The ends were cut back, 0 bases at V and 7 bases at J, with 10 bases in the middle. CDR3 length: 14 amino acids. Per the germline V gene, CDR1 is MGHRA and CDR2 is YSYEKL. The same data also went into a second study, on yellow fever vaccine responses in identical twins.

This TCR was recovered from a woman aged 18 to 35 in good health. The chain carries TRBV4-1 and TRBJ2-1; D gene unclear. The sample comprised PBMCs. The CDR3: CASSQDRVWNEQFF. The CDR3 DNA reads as TGCGCCAGCAGCCAAGATCGGGTGTGGAATGAGCAGTTCTTC.